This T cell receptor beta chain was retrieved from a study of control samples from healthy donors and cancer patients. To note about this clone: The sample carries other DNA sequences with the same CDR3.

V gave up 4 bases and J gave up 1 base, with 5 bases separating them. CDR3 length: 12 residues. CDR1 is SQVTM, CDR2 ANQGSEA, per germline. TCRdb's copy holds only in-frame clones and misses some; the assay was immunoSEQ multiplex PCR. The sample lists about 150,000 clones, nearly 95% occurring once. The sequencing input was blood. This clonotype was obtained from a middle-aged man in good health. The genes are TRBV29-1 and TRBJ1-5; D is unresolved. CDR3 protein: CSVGQSNQPQHF. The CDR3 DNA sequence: TGCAGCGTTGGGCAAAGCAATCAGCCCCAGCATTTT.